This entry describes one T cell receptor beta chain. The CDR3 is 16 amino acids. Germline CDR1 SGHAT, CDR2 FQNNGV. V lost 4 bases, J lost 7 bases, and 9 bases stayed unmatched. The sample belongs to a study of blood T cell repertoires in COVID-19. Turning to the study itself: Collection of acute and convalescent COVID-19 samples took place in the United States, Italy and Spain. Sources were T cells, B-cell-depleted T cells, or PBMCs; the material itself was cDNA or gDNA.

Per the original data handling: Reference gene primer amplification gave estimated nucleated cell counts. Method: immunoSEQ multiplex PCR; TCRdb's copy keeps in-frame clones and lacks some. The V and J calls and clone size come from that table; D and trimming were worked out from the DNA. The sample holds about 49,000 clones, approximately 87% seen once. Seattle patients were enrolled while actively infected and followed longitudinally. The sequencing sample was made of peripheral blood. The V and J genes are TRBV11-2 and TRBJ2-1; 11 bases align to TRBD2. This TCR was sampled from a woman older than 75 with COVID-19, enrolled during active disease. DNA for the CDR3: TGTGCCAGCAGCTGGTCCCACGGGACTAGCGGAAATGAGCAGTTCTTC. It codes for CASSWSHGTSGNEQFF. The full variable domain, rest sourced from reference TRBV11-2 and TRBJ2-1, is EAGVAQSPRYKIIEKRQSVAFWCNPISGHATLYWYQQILGQGPKLLIQFQNNGVVDDSQLPKDRFSAERLKGVDSTLKIQPAKLEDSAVYLCASSWSHGTSGNEQFFGPGTRLTVL.